The rows below give T cell receptor beta chains drawn from one sample of a study of blood T cell repertoires in COVID-19. The table came from immunoSEQ multiplex PCR; TCRdb's copy has only in-frame clones and leaves some out. In the table there are about 200,000 clones, around nine tenths of which are singletons. The sequencing input was peripheral blood. These receptor sequences come from a man younger than 35 with active or convalescent COVID-19. The CDR3 runs from the conserved cysteine through the conserved F or W. D genes are given only for firm matches.

V: TRBV13
D: NA
CDR3: CASKSRPEGGEQYF

V: TRBV11-2
D: NA
CDR3: CASSHSGDPEAFF

V: TRBV7-8
D: TRBD2
CDR3: CASSQTSGSPGELFF

V: TRBV7-2
D: NA
CDR3: CASSLGLVYNEQFF

V: TRBV30
D: TRBD1
CDR3: CAWSFTGGTTEAFF

V: TRBV11-2
D: NA
CDR3: CASRPNTNTGELFF

V: TRBV19
D: NA
CDR3: CASSVTQNTEAFF

V: TRBV6-1
D: TRBD2
CDR3: CASSTTSGSSYEQYF

V: TRBV5-1
D: NA
CDR3: CASSLTAPTDTQYF

V: TRBV6-1
D: NA
CDR3: CASSEARYYEQYF

V: TRBV7-7
D: NA
CDR3: CASSLDPAGETQYF

V: TRBV5-1
D: TRBD2
CDR3: CASSLVAGGPPGPYNEQFF

V: TRBV3-1/TRBV3-2
D: TRBD1
CDR3: CASSPQQGYEQFF

V: TRBV5-1
D: NA
CDR3: CASSTGNIVDGYTF

V: TRBV7-8
D: NA
CDR3: CASSFDSETYNEQFF

V: TRBV3-1/TRBV3-2
D: NA
CDR3: CASSARREGEAFF

V: TRBV15
D: TRBD1
CDR3: CATSSGQDQYEQYF

V: TRBV14
D: TRBD2
CDR3: CASSLRLAAVGEQYF

V: TRBV15
D: NA
CDR3: CAAASGNTGELFF

V: TRBV12-3/TRBV12-4
D: NA
CDR3: CASSPIRGGELFF

V: TRBV29-1
D: NA
CDR3: CSVEIVQSHEQFF

V: TRBV19
D: NA
CDR3: CASSMRGSSGNTIYF

V: TRBV11-3
D: TRBD2
CDR3: CASSMGLADTDTQYF

V: TRBV30
D: NA
CDR3: CAWSVGTTVGVNSPLHF

V: TRBV5-1
D: NA
CDR3: CASSSYDSSTDTQYF

V: TRBV12-3/TRBV12-4
D: NA
CDR3: CASSFARARAFF

V: TRBV20-1
D: TRBD2
CDR3: CSASVSGGQETQYF

V: TRBV2
D: TRBD1
CDR3: CASRLTGATTEAFF

V: TRBV9
D: TRBD2
CDR3: CASSVASSGGGIDTQYF

V: TRBV6-1
D: NA
CDR3: CASSETGGIDYGYTF

V: TRBV30
D: TRBD2
CDR3: CAWSLLAGGYNEQFF

V: TRBV12-5
D: NA
CDR3: CASGPYMGALHTEAFF

V: TRBV2
D: TRBD1
CDR3: CASSEGAGQGGTYEQYF

V: TRBV5-6
D: NA
CDR3: CASSSGGITNEKLFF

V: TRBV30
D: NA
CDR3: CAWKGRGAYNSPLHF

V: TRBV6-5
D: NA
CDR3: CASRPTGRGYGYTF

V: TRBV6-5
D: NA
CDR3: CASRPTGSANYGYTF

V: TRBV6-1
D: NA
CDR3: CASSEGRGYEKLFF

V: TRBV3-1/TRBV3-2
D: TRBD1
CDR3: CASSQSDRGPFEKLFF

V: TRBV6-8
D: TRBD1
CDR3: CASRKLRDRGRWPQHF

V: TRBV30
D: NA
CDR3: CAWTPRAEAFF

V: TRBV28
D: NA
CDR3: CASSRTGWGTDGYTF

V: TRBV30
D: NA
CDR3: CAGQRGIEKLFF

V: TRBV9
D: TRBD1
CDR3: CASSVPSKGTDTTDTQYF

V: TRBV3-1/TRBV3-2
D: NA
CDR3: CASRGSLGASVEAFF

V: TRBV6-5
D: NA
CDR3: CASTATGTDTQYF

V: TRBV29-1
D: TRBD1
CDR3: CSVKDRDDSPLHF

V: TRBV11-1
D: TRBD2
CDR3: CASSLTSGPYNEQFF

V: TRBV2
D: NA
CDR3: CASSDTGMNTEAFF

V: TRBV5-1
D: TRBD1
CDR3: CASSPGQGAWETQYF